This T cell receptor beta chain was identified during a study of STAT3 mutations in large granular lymphocyte leukemia. Study-wide points: Clonal expansion was inferred from samples taken at other timepoints. Every T-cell large granular lymphocyte leukemia patient had at least one immunodominant TCR beta clonotype. In about 30% of the 18 patients, new TCR clonotypes emerged after therapy. Sampling intervals varied between patients and samples.

Some clones are missing from TCRdb's copy, which holds only in-frame ones; the method was immunoSEQ multiplex PCR. The sample includes under 9,500 clones, roughly 90% seen only once; the top ten take 80% to 85%. Only a few counts were recorded for this clone. What it recognizes is unknown. This CDR3 spans 14 amino acids. The V end lost 0 bases, the J end lost 7 bases, and 7 bases lay between the germline ends. Germline values: CDR1 SGHDN, CDR2 FVKESK. This chain connects TRBV14 to TRBJ1-6; D ambiguous. This clonotype was sampled from a man older than 75 with T-cell large granular lymphocyte leukemia. Some clones in this sample may be carry-over from other donors' samples. Sequencing was performed on peripheral blood mononuclear cells. The CDR3 reads CASSQDLGNSPLHF. CDR3 nucleotides: TGTGCCAGCAGCCAAGATCTCGGGAATTCACCCCTCCACTTT.